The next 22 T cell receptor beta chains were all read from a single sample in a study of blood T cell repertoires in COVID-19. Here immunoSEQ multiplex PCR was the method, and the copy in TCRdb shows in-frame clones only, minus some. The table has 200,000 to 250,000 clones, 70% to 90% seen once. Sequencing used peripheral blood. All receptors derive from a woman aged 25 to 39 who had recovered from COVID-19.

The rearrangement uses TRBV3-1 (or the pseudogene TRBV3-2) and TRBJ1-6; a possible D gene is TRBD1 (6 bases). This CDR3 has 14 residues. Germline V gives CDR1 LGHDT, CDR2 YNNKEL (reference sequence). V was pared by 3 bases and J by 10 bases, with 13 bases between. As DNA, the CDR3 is TGTGCCAGCAGCCAGGCACCAGGGGACTCACCCCTCCACTTT. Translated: CASSQAPGDSPLHF.

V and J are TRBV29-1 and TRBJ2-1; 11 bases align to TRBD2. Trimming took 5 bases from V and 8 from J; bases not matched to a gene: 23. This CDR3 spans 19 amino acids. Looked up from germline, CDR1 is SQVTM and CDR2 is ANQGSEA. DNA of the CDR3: TGCAGCGTTATTAGCGGGGGGGCCATCAATGGGCCTATAGGGGATGAGCAGTTCTTC. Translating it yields CSVISGGAINGPIGDEQFF.

The CDR3 DNA follows: TGTGCCAGCAGCCGAGGGCCCCCCGGTGAAAAACTGTTTTTT. It encodes CASSRGPPGEKLFF. This chain links TRBV11-2 with TRBJ1-4; no reliable D call. Trimming removed 5 bases at V and 7 bases at J, with 14 bases between. The germline gives CDR1 SGHAT, CDR2 FQNNGV. This CDR3 has 14 amino acids.

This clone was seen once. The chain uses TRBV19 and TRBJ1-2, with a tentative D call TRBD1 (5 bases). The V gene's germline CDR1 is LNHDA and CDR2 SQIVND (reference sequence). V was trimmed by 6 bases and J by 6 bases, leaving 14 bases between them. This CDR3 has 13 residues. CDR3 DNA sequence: TGTGCCAGTAGAGAGGGGAGGAGTGATGGCTACACCTTC. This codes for CASREGRSDGYTF. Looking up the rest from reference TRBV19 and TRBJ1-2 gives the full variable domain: DGGITQSPKYLFRKEGQNVTLSCEQNLNHDAMYWYRQDPGQGLRLIYYSQIVNDFQKGDIAEGYSVSREKKESFPLTVTSAQKNPTAFYLCASREGRSDGYTFGSGTRLTVV.

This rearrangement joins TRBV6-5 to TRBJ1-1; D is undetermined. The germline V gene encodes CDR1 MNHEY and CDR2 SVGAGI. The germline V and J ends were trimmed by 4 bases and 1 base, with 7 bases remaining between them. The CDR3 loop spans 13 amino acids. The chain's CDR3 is CASSFQKNTEAFF. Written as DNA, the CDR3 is TGTGCCAGCAGTTTTCAGAAGAACACTGAAGCTTTCTTT.

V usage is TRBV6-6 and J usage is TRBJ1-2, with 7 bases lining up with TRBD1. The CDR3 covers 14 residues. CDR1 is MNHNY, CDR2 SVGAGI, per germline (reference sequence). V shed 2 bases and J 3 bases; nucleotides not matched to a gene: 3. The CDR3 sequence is CASSYGGTDYGYTF. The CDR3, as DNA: TGTGCCAGCAGTTACGGAGGGACAGACTATGGCTACACCTTC.

CDR3 DNA sequence: TGTGCCAGTAGTATAGTACGGGGGGGGCCTGTCAATGAGCAGTTCTTC. Translated: CASSIVRGGPVNEQFF. The V call is TRBV19, the J call TRBJ2-1, with 8 bases lining up with TRBD2. The germline gives CDR1 LNHDA, CDR2 SQIVND (reference sequence). The CDR3 runs 16 residues. The J segment lost 6 bases and the V segment lost 1 base, leaving 8 bases of the junction unmatched.

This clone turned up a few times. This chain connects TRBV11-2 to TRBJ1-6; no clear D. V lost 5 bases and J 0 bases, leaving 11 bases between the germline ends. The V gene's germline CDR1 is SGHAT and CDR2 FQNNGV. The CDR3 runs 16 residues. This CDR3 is CASSRQESSYNSPLHF. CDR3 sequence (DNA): TGTGCCAGCAGCCGACAAGAAAGCTCCTATAATTCACCCCTCCACTTT.

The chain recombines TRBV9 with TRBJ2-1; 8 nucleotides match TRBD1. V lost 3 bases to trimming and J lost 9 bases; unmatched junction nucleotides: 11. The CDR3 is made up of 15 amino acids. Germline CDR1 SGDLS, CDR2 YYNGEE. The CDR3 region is CASSAERGRGPEQFF. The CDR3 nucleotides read TGTGCCAGCAGCGCGGAGAGAGGCAGGGGGCCTGAGCAGTTCTTC. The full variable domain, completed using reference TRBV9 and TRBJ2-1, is DSGVTQTPKHLITATGQRVTLRCSPRSGDLSVYWYQQSLDQGLQFLIQYYNGEERAKGNILERFSAQQFPDLHSELNLSSLELGDSALYFCASSAERGRGPEQFFGPGTRLTVL.

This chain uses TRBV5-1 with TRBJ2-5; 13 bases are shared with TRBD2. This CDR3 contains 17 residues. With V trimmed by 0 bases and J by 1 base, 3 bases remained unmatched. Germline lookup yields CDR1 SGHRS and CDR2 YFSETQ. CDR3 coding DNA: TGCGCCAGCAGCTTGGAACTAGCGGGGGGGGTCCAAGAGACCCAGTACTTC. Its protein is CASSLELAGGVQETQYF.

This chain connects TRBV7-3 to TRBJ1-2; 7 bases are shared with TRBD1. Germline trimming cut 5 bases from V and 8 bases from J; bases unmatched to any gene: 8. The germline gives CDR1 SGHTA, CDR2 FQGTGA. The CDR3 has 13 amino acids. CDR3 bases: TGTGCCAGCAGCCCCCAAAGGGGACAGGGCTACACCTTC. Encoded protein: CASSPQRGQGYTF.

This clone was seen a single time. CDR3 bases: TGTGCCAGCAATTCGGCCACCCCCGGACTAGCGGGGTACCCCGGACAGTTCTTC. This sequence encodes CASNSATPGLAGYPGQFF. The chain joins TRBV27 to TRBJ2-1; the match to TRBD2 covers 12 bases. With V trimmed by 7 bases and J by 13 bases, 23 bases remained unmatched. Germline V lookup: CDR1 MNHEY, CDR2 SMNVEV (reference sequence). This CDR3 comprises 18 residues.

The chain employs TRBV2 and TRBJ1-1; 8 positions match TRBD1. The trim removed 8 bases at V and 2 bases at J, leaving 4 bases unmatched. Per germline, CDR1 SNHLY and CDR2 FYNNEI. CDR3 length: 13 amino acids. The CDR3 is CASGTGKNTEAFF. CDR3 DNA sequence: TGTGCCAGCGGGACAGGCAAAAACACTGAAGCTTTCTTT.

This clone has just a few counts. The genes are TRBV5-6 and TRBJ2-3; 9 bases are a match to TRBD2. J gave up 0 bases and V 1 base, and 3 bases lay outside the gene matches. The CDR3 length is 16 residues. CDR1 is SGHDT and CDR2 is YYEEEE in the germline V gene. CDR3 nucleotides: TGTGCCAGCAGCTTGTTAGCGGGGGCTAGCACAGATACGCAGTATTTT. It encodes CASSLLAGASTDTQYF.

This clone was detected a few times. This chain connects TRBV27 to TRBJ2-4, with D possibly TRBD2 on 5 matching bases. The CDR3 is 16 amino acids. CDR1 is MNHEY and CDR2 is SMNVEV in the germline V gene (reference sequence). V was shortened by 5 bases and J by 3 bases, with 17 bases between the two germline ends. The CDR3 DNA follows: TGTGCCAGCAGTCCTCAGAGCGGCTGGGGCAAAAACATTCAGTACTTC. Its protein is CASSPQSGWGKNIQYF.

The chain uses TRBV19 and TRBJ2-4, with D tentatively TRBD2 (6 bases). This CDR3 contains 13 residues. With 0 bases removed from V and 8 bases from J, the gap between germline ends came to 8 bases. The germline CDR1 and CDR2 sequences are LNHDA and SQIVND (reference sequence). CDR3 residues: CASSIEGGDIQYF. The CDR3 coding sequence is TGTGCCAGTAGTATAGAAGGCGGGGACATTCAGTACTTC.

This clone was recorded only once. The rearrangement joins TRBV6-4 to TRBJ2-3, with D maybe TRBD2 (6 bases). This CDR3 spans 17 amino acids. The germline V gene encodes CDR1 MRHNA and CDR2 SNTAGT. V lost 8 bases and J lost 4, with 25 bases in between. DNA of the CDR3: TGTGCCAGCTGGGTGGAACCGGGACTTGGGGCCCCAGATACGCAGTATTTT. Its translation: CASWVEPGLGAPDTQYF.

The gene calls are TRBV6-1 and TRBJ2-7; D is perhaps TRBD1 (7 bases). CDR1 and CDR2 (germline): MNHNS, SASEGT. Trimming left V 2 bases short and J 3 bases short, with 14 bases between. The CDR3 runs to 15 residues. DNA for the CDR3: TGTGCCAGCAGTGAATCGCGGGACAGTTTCTACGAGCAGTACTTC. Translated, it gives CASSESRDSFYEQYF.

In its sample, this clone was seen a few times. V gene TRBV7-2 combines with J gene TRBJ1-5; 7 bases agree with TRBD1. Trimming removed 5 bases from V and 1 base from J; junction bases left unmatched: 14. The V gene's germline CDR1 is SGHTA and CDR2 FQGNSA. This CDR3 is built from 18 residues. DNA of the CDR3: TGTGCCAGCAGCCAGCGACAGGGTTTGGGGGCAAGCAATCAGCCCCAGCATTTT. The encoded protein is CASSQRQGLGASNQPQHF.

The CDR3: CASSYSRQEPSYEQYF. CDR3 DNA: TGTGCCAGCAGTTACTCGAGACAGGAACCTTCCTACGAGCAGTACTTC. This rearrangement joins TRBV6-2 or TRBV6-3 to TRBJ2-7; D is perhaps TRBD1 (6 bases). This CDR3 comprises 16 residues. CDR1 and CDR2 (germline): MNHEY, SVGEGT. V shed 0 bases and J shed 1 base, with 13 bases lying between them.

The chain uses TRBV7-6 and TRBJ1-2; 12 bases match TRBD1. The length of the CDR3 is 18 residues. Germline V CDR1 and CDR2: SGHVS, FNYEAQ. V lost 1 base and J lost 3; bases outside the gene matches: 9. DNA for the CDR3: TGTGCCAGCAGCTTAGTTTCGTGGGGACAGGGGGCGGACTATGGCTACACCTTC. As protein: CASSLVSWGQGADYGYTF.

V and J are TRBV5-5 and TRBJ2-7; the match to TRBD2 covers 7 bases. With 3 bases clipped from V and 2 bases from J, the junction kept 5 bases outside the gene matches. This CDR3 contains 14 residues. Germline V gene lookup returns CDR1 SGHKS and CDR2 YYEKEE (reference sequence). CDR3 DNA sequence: TGTGCCAGCAGCTCCGGGGGGATCGCCTACGAGCAGTACTTC. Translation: CASSSGGIAYEQYF.